This T cell receptor beta chain was recorded in a study of blood T cells in healthy people across ages. Study results and limitations: More naive CD4+ cells and higher diversity marked long-lived donors relative to aged donors.

Next came a second PCR, run for about 6 to 12 cycles, which used a sample-barcoded 5' primer along with a J-beta primer mix. TCRdb re-analysed the 5' RACE reads in MiXCR, keeping a single row per CDR3 protein. The table includes approximately 1,700,000 distinct CDR3 sequences, about 39% detected once. Germline V gene sequence: CDR1 SEHNR, CDR2 FQNEAQ (reference sequence). This CDR3 has 13 residues. No fewer than 6 million PBMCs went into each sample. Details on this clonotype: Its antigen is still unknown. Sequence at one end of the junction differs from germline and may be a read error.

The TCR comes from a human donor in good health. The chain combines TRBV7-9 with TRBJ1-2, with D possibly being TRBD1 (6 bases). Sequencing was performed on blood. This chain's CDR3 is CASSSRQDCGYTF. CDR3 in DNA: TGCGCCAGCAGCTCCAGACAGGACTGTGGCTACACCTTC. The complete variable domain, with remaining parts taken from reference TRBV7-9 and TRBJ1-2, reads DTGVSQNPRHKITKRGQNVTFRCDPISEHNRLYWYRQTLGQGPEFLTYFQNEAQLEKSRLLSDRFSAERPKGSFSTLEIQRTEQGDSAMYLCASSSRQDCGYTFGSGTRLTVV.